This T cell receptor (beta chain) is from a study of tumor-infiltrating lymphocytes in primary liver carcinoma. Constant-region priming of about 0.5 ug total RNA yielded TCR beta cDNA. Libraries of TCR beta came from three nested multiplex PCR rounds with slightly modified ARM-PCR. For 10 cycles apiece, the opening two PCR rounds ran with TRBV1-TRBV30 forward primers and a C-beta reverse primer. TCRdb recomputed calls from the multiplex PCR reads with MiXCR, one row per CDR3 protein. The top ten hold approximately 30% of the sample, which has about 48,000 distinct CDR3 sequences, over 70% seen once. Unsorted bulk tissue (about 20-32 mg) underwent RNA and DNA co-extraction. CDR1 is SGHAT and CDR2 is FQNNGV in the germline V gene. This CDR3 spans 13 amino acids. The V end lost 10 bases, the J end lost 2 bases, and 15 bases lay between the germline ends.

The specimen was liver tumor tissue from sampling region 3. Stated subset: tumor region T3, left-lateral pole. The chain carries TRBV11-2 and TRBJ2-7; D ambiguous. The source is a man aged 35 to 55 with primary liver carcinoma and hepatitis B virus infection. CDR3 coding DNA: TGTGCCAACACCAAAGATGCGCCCTACGAGCAGTACTTC. It translates to CANTKDAPYEQYF.